This TCR beta chain emerged from a study of blood T cell repertoires in COVID-19 (dated by TCRdb to about 2020). Turning to the overall study: Samples from collaborators originated in the United States, Italy and Spain and spanned both the acute and convalescent phases of COVID-19. The repertoires were released in a freely available public database meant as a resource for research on the immune response to SARS-CoV-2. The prospective study material was composed of cDNA or gDNA derived from T cells, B-cell-depleted T cells, or PBMCs. Sample metadata almost always included a de-identified subject ID, COVID-19 status, age in years and sex. Deeply sampled blood TCRbeta repertoires from subjects exposed to, actively infected with, or recovered from COVID-19 were included in the dataset. The samples were drawn from two sources: the first 160 participants of the ongoing ImmuneRACE study, and 1,000 to 1,500 subjects contributed by 6 global collaborators. Where HLA class I and class II types were available, the types were taken from metadata supplied by the sample provider, not from assay-based typing. The paper as a whole reports these results and caveats: Clinical and demographic metadata were provided uncurated, with the amount varying by source and participant.

Collaborating institutions collected whole blood in K2EDTA tubes following their own protocols. For TCRbeta analysis, collaborators shipped samples in one of three forms: frozen whole blood, isolated PBMCs, or DNA extracted from either of those sample types. TCRbeta CDR3 regions were amplified from genomic DNA by means of the immunoSEQ Assay, a bias-controlled multiplex PCR. Turning to the authors' computational methods: The number of nucleated cells in each sample was estimated from the amplification of reference gene primers within the assay. To quantify the absolute abundance of each unique TCRbeta CDR3 rearrangement, sequence reads were collapsed and filtered. For each sample, productive Simpson clonality was calculated by taking the square root of Simpson's diversity index across productive rearrangements. Here the immuneACCESS table is served through TCRdb, limited to in-frame sequences with V and J called. Missing clones are a known gap in these copies; in checked studies unresolved V genes cover under half, and the rest lacks a known reason. The DNA gave D and trimming, while V, J and clone size come from that table. The sample has more than 120,000 clones on record, approximately 81% of them singletons. In total, the top ten clones hold 2.6% of the sample.

With regard to this clone: Its recognized antigen is unknown. Base-call qualities are not available, and no considerably larger clone is one nucleotide away.

Per the germline V gene, SGHVS is the CDR1 and FQNEAQ is the CDR2. Between the V and J ends, shortened by 6 bases and 7 bases respectively, the junction contains 16 bases. The CDR3 runs 14 amino acids, cysteine and phenylalanine included. The sequence is cut down to CDR3 DNA, 42 bases in frame from base 1. Sequencing was performed on peripheral blood. The TCR sequence derives from a human donor with acute or convalescent COVID-19. The donor label of this sample is uncertain. This receptor chain uses TRBV7-8 and TRBJ2-1; TRBD2 could be the D gene, as 6 bases match. The CDR3 region: CASRLSGVFNEQFF. The sequenced DNA is TGTGCCAGCAGACTATCGGGAGTCTTTAATGAGCAGTTCTTC. Reference TRBV7-8 and TRBJ2-1 proteins supply the regions before and after the CDR3; the full variable domain is: GAGVSQSPRYKVAKRGQDVALRCDPISGHVSLFWYQQALGQGPEFLTYFQNEAQLDKSGLPSDRFFAERPEGSVSTLKIQRTQQEDSAVYLCASRLSGVFNEQFFGPGTRLTVL.